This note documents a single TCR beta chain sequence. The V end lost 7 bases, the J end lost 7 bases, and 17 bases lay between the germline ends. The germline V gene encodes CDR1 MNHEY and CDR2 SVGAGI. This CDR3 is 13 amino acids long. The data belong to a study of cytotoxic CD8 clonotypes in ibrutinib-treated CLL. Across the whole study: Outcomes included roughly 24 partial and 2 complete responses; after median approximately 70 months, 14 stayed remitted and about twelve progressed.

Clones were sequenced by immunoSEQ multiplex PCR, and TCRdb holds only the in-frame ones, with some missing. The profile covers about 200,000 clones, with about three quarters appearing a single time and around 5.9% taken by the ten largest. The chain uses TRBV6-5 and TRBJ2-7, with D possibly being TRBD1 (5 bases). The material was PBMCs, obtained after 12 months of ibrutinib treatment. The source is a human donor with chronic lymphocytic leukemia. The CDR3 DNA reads TGTGCCAGCAAGCCTACGACAGCCCGAGAGCAGTACTTC. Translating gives CASKPTTAREQYF.